The present T cell receptor (beta chain) was sequenced within a study of blood T cell repertoires in COVID-19. Overall study context: The United States, Italy and Spain were the sources of the acute and convalescent COVID-19 samples. PBMCs, B-cell-depleted T cells, or T cells were the source of the cDNA or gDNA that made up the material.

This clone was observed once. This CDR3 has 15 residues. Per germline, CDR1 SGHRS and CDR2 YFSETQ. V was cut by 4 bases and J by 1 base, with 13 bases left in between. Study processing details: Estimates of nucleated cell counts were drawn from the amplification of reference gene primers. Assay used: immunoSEQ multiplex PCR; TCRdb lists only in-frame clones, some missing. V and J calls and clone size are those listed in that table; D and trimming were worked out from the DNA. The sample contains around 340,000 clones, over 85% of which appear only once. The sample comprised peripheral blood. The sequence came from a woman aged 55-70 years with COVID-19, enrolled during active disease. This rearrangement joins TRBV5-1 to TRBJ2-3; the D is unclear. CDR3 DNA sequence: TGCGCCAGCAGCCGCTTAGACTCTCGCACAGATACGCAGTATTTT. This encodes CASSRLDSRTDTQYF.